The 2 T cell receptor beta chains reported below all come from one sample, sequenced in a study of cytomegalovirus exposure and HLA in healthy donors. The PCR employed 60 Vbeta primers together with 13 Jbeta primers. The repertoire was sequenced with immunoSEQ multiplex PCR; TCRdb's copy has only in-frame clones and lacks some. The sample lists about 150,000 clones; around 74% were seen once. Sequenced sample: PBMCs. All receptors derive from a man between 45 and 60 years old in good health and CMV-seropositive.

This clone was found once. CDR3 sequence (DNA): TGCGCCAGCAGATCGGGACAGGGGAATTCACCCCTCCACTTT. Translating gives CASRSGQGNSPLHF. This sequence joins TRBV5-1 and TRBJ1-6; TRBD1 matches at 10 bases. The ends lost 5 bases at V and 7 bases at J; junction bases unmatched: 3. This CDR3 comprises 14 residues. Germline values: CDR1 SGHRS, CDR2 YFSETQ.

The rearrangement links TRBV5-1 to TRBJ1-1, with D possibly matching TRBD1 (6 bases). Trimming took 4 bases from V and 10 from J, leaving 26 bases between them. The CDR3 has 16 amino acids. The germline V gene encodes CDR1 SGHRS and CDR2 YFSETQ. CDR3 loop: CASSPTGTPRSSGAFF. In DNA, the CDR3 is TGCGCCAGCAGCCCAACCGGGACACCCCGGTCGTCAGGAGCTTTCTTT.